The 17 T cell receptor beta chains reported below all come from one sample, sequenced in a study of blood T cells in healthy people across ages. A second roughly 6 to 12 cycle PCR used barcoded and J-beta primers. From the 5' RACE reads, TCRdb called clonotypes with MiXCR, one entry per CDR3 protein. Among 650,000 to 700,000 distinct CDR3 sequences, roughly 32% were seen once, and the ten largest hold over 15%. The source material was blood. These receptors all come from an elderly woman in good health.

In regard to this clonotype: This may come from a read error, since a much larger clone is one base off. J is TRBJ2-1 and V is TRBV20-1; D is possibly TRBD2 (6 bases). The J call may be in error: the DNA end matches TRBJ2-7 better. Per germline, CDR1 DFQATT and CDR2 SNEGSKA (reference sequence). CDR3 length: 15 amino acids. CDR3 nucleotide sequence: TGCAGTGCTAGCGATAGCGGCCGCCCCTACAATGAGCAGTACTTC. Its protein product is CSASDSGRPYNEQYF.

A word on this clonotype: This sequence may be a read error, since a much larger clone differs from it by one base. CDR3 in DNA: TGTGCCACCAGCAGTGTTCTGGGAATAGATACGCAGTATTTT. The encoded protein is CATSSVLGIDTQYF. The V gene is TRBV15, the J gene TRBJ2-3; D uncertain. V gave up 3 bases and J gave up 5 bases, with 12 bases separating them. In germline, CDR1 is LNHNV, CDR2 YYDKDF (reference sequence). This CDR3 has 14 residues.

This clonotype was picked up many times. The V gene is TRBV5-1, the J gene TRBJ1-2; 7 nucleotides align to TRBD1. The CDR3 runs to 13 residues. J was trimmed by 10 bases and V by 5 bases; bases with no gene match: 11. Germline V gives CDR1 SGHRS, CDR2 YFSETQ. The CDR3 DNA follows: TGCGCCAGCAGGGATGACAGGACAGGATCCTACACCTTC. This codes for CASRDDRTGSYTF.

V gene TRBV4-1 combines with J gene TRBJ2-7, with a tentative D call TRBD1 (5 bases). The CDR3 runs to 12 residues. The V gene lost 3 bases and the J gene lost 7 bases, with 10 bases spanning the gap. The germline V gene has CDR1 MGHRA and CDR2 YSYEKL. CDR3 sequence: CASSHAGREQYF. CDR3 DNA sequence: TGCGCCAGCAGCCACGCAGGGCGAGAGCAGTACTTC.

This clonotype occurred many times. The V call is TRBV6-1, the J call TRBJ2-3; the D is unclear. This CDR3 has 12 residues. Trimming removed 0 bases at V and 3 bases at J, with 1 base between. Germline-derived CDR1 and CDR2 are MNHNS and SASEGT. The CDR3: CASSEATDTQYF. DNA for the CDR3: TGTGCCAGCAGTGAAGCAACAGATACGCAGTATTTT.

At least ten counts were recorded for this clonotype. The V and J genes are TRBV20-1 and TRBJ2-4; 11 bases line up with TRBD2. The CDR3 covers 20 residues. V lost 0 bases, J lost 2 bases, and 15 bases stayed unmatched. The germline V gene has CDR1 DFQATT and CDR2 SNEGSKA (reference sequence). The CDR3 coding sequence is TGCAGTGCTAGAGATTTAGGGCTAGCGGGGGGTACAACGTCCAAAAACATTCAGTACTTC. It translates to CSARDLGLAGGTTSKNIQYF.

At least ten counts were recorded for this clonotype. The chain is built from TRBV7-2 and TRBJ2-1, with 10 bases identical to TRBD2. The germline CDR1 and CDR2 sequences are SGHTA and FQGNSA. Trimming took 2 bases from V and 7 from J; bases not matched to a gene: 5. This CDR3 comprises 15 residues. The DNA of the CDR3 is TGTGCCAGCAGCTTACGAGCGGGGGGGTGGAATGAGCAGTTCTTC. This gives the protein CASSLRAGGWNEQFF.

J is TRBJ1-6 and V is TRBV18, with D perhaps TRBD1 (5 bases). Trimming took 4 bases from V and 11 from J, leaving 12 bases between them. The CDR3 is made up of 13 amino acids. Germline V gene lookup returns CDR1 KGHSH and CDR2 LQKENI. The CDR3 spells CASSLDEGAPLHF. The CDR3 DNA follows: TGTGCCAGCTCACTCGACGAAGGGGCACCCCTCCACTTT.

Many counts were recorded for this clonotype. This chain joins TRBV9 and TRBJ1-2; no clear D gene. V lost 4 bases to trimming and J lost 3 bases, with 16 bases between them. Looked up from germline, CDR1 is SGDLS and CDR2 is YYNGEE. The CDR3 covers 15 residues. The CDR3 here is CASSTSPVPDYGYTF. CDR3 in DNA: TGTGCCAGCAGCACCAGTCCTGTACCAGACTATGGCTACACCTTC.

The J gene is TRBJ1-5, the V gene TRBV7-2; D gene uncertain. There are 15 residues in the CDR3. Trimming took 6 bases from V and 6 from J, leaving 18 bases between them. CDR1 SGHTA and CDR2 FQGNSA come from the germline V gene. The DNA for the CDR3 is TGTGCCAGCAGTCGAGACCGGGCCCGGGGTCAGCCCCAGCATTTT. It codes for CASSRDRARGQPQHF.

This clonotype was counted a few times. This sequence joins TRBV7-9 and TRBJ2-3; 10 nucleotides align to TRBD1. The germline V gene has CDR1 SEHNR and CDR2 FQNEAQ (reference sequence). The CDR3 contains 15 residues. V shed 3 bases, J shed 5 bases, and the junction held 5 bases outside the gene matches. The CDR3 DNA reads as TGTGCCAGCAGCTTCCGACAGGGGGCCAGAGATACGCAGTATTTT. Translating gives CASSFRQGARDTQYF.

This clonotype was counted at least ten times. The chain joins TRBV27 to TRBJ2-1; D may be TRBD1 (6 bases). Germline CDR1 is MNHEY and CDR2 is SMNVEV (reference sequence). The CDR3 is made up of 16 amino acids. V gave up 4 bases and J gave up 1 base, with 14 bases separating them. The CDR3, as DNA: TGTGCCAGCAGTTCCTCCGGGACACTTTCCTACAATGAGCAGTTCTTC. The encoded protein is CASSSSGTLSYNEQFF.

This clonotype has a count of ten or more. This rearrangement joins TRBV7-3 to TRBJ2-3; 11 bases align to TRBD2. The germline V gene encodes CDR1 SGHTA and CDR2 FQGTGA. This CDR3 spans 18 amino acids. Losses at the gene ends were 0 bases for V and 5 bases for J; bases not matched to a gene: 10. The CDR3 loop reads CASSLTGSGGASGDTQYF. In DNA form, the CDR3 reads TGTGCCAGCAGCTTAACAGGTAGCGGGGGGGCCTCCGGAGATACGCAGTATTTT.

Worth noting for this clonotype: This may be a read error: a much more frequent sequence differs by one nucleotide. The rearrangement links TRBV10-3 to TRBJ2-5, with no clear D. TRBJ2-7 matches the DNA end more closely, so the J call is doubtful. The CDR3 extends over 14 amino acids. The germline gives CDR1 ENHRY, CDR2 SYGVKD. The CDR3 DNA reads as TGTGCCATCAGGGAAATGGCCCTAACTGGCGAGCAGTACTTC. Protein: CAIREMALTGEQYF.

The chain recombines TRBV20-1 with TRBJ1-1; D ambiguous. This CDR3 is built from 14 residues. In germline, CDR1 is DFQATT, CDR2 SNEGSKA (reference sequence). V shed 3 bases and J shed 3 bases, with 14 bases lying between them. The CDR3 DNA follows: TGCAGTGCTAGTCGATGGGTAAGGGACACTGAAGCTTTCTTT. This encodes CSASRWVRDTEAFF.

This clonotype occurred a few times. This chain links TRBV15 with TRBJ1-1, with D possibly being TRBD1 (5 bases). V was clipped by 1 base and J by 4 bases, with 19 bases between them. This CDR3 has 17 amino acids. The germline gives CDR1 LNHNV, CDR2 YYDKDF (reference sequence). CDR3: CATSRVSGVSLVTEAFF. The CDR3 DNA follows: TGTGCCACCAGCAGAGTGTCGGGGGTGAGTTTGGTCACTGAAGCTTTCTTT.

This clonotype was seen more than once but under ten times. The chain combines TRBV19 with TRBJ2-2, with D perhaps TRBD1 (7 bases). Germline values: CDR1 LNHDA, CDR2 SQIVND (reference sequence). This CDR3 is 15 amino acids long. Trimming took off 6 bases at V and 5 bases at J, with 16 bases between the two ends. CDR3 protein: CASSLEGARTGELFF. The CDR3 bases are TGTGCCAGTAGCTTGGAGGGGGCCAGAACCGGGGAGCTGTTTTTT.